The text below deals with one T cell receptor (beta chain). The data originate from a study of T cells after somatic rescue of genetic block. The CDR3 runs 15 residues. V was shortened by 5 bases and J by 8 bases, with 16 bases between the two germline ends. CDR1 and CDR2 from the germline V gene are LNHDA and SQIVND (reference sequence). Profiled with immunoSEQ multiplex PCR; TCRdb holds only in-frame clones, not every one. The profile shows 110,000 or so clones, 85% to 95% of them singletons. The sample taken for sequencing was peripheral blood mononuclear cells (PBMCs). The chain couples TRBV19 to TRBJ1-6; D not certain. This TCR derives from a woman aged 18-35 years. Here the CDR3 reads CASSPAAVNDSPLHF. The CDR3 DNA reads TGTGCCAGTAGTCCCGCGGCGGTGAATGATTCACCCCTCCACTTT.